The T cell receptor (beta chain) under discussion was sequenced for a study of cytomegalovirus exposure and HLA in healthy donors. For the study at large: Assignment to the Caucasian-associated ancestry cluster applied to around 76% of the approximately 380 genotyped donors. Study-wide results and limits: A prior analysis recorded that most TCR beta V segments were productive about 87% or about 30% of the time.

Primers included in the PCR were 60 Vbeta and 13 Jbeta primers. Produced via immunoSEQ multiplex PCR; TCRdb's table is partial and in-frame only. The sample lists about 160,000 clones, 65% to 85% seen once, with 0.77% in the top ten. Per germline, CDR1 SGHDT and CDR2 YYEEEE. The J segment lost 13 bases and the V segment lost 0 bases, leaving 4 bases of the junction unmatched. CDR3 length: 13 residues. Details on this clone: Its antigen is not identified.

Input material: PBMCs. The rearrangement links TRBV5-6 to TRBJ1-2, with TRBD1 matching 12 bases. The TCR was taken from a woman younger than 35 in good health and CMV-seronegative. The CDR3 coding sequence is TGTGCCAGCAGCTTGGCGGGACAGGGGGCGTTCACCTTC. Its protein is CASSLAGQGAFTF.